This TCR beta chain comes out of a study of blood T cell repertoires in COVID-19. The overall study: Both acute and convalescent COVID-19 samples were obtained from the United States, Italy and Spain. PBMCs, B-cell-depleted T cells, or T cells were the source of the cDNA or gDNA that made up the material.

Repertoires were generated with immunoSEQ multiplex PCR, while TCRdb's copy carries only in-frame clones and drops some. The sample contains about 120,000 clones, approximately 87% of which appear only once. The sample comprised peripheral blood. The source is a woman between 70 and 85 years old with acute or convalescent COVID-19.

DNA for the CDR3: TGTGCCAGCAGTTTGTACAGGGTGACTTCACCCCTCCACTTT. This codes for CASSLYRVTSPLHF. This sequence joins TRBV6-2 or TRBV6-3 and TRBJ1-6, with a possible D match to TRBD1 (6 bases). Deletions cut 4 bases from V and 9 bases from J, with 13 bases between. The CDR3 has 14 amino acids. Germline V gene sequence: CDR1 MNHEY, CDR2 SVGEGT.